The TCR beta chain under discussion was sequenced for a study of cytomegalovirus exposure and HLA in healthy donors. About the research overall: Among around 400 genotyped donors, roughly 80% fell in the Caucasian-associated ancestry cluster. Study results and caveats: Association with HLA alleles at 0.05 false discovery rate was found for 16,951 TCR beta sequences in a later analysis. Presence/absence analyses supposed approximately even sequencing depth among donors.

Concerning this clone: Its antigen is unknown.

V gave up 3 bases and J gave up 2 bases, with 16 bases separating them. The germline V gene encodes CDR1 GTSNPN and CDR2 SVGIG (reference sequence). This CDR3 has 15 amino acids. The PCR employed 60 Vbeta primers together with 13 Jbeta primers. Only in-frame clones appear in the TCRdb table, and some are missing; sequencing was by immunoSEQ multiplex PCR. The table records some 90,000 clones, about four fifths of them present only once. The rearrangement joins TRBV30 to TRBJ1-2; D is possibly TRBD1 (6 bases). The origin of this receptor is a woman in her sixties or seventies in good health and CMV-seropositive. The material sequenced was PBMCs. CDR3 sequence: CAWSPLQGLNYGYTF. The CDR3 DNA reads TGTGCCTGGAGCCCCCTGCAGGGGCTCAACTATGGCTACACCTTC.